A selection of T cell receptor beta chains follows, all from one sample in a study of T cell responses to AZD1222 COVID-19 vaccine. The assay was immunoSEQ multiplex PCR, and TCRdb's table has in-frame clones only and misses some. The sample lists around 170,000 clones; around 90% were seen once. The sample here was peripheral blood, taken 28 days after the second AZD1222 dose. These receptors were taken from an adult who received the AZD1222 COVID-19 vaccine. CDR3s include the opening cysteine and the closing phenylalanine or tryptophan. Each record gives: V gene, clone size, D gene, J gene, CDR3 protein, CDR3 DNA. A D gene is named only where the DNA matches it firmly. Rows may omit the clone size; those that give it use once, few, many or a size class.

TRBV10-1	-	-	TRBJ2-1	CASSEMEGLYNEQFF	TGCGCCAGCAGTGAGATGGAGGGCCTGTACAATGAGCAGTTCTTC
TRBV6-6	-	TRBD1	TRBJ2-7	CASSQQGARYEQYF	TGTGCCAGCAGTCAACAGGGGGCGCGGTACGAGCAGTACTTC
TRBV15	-	-	TRBJ1-2	CATSGGGTVNYGYTF	TGTGCCACCAGCGGTGGGGGGACGGTTAACTATGGCTACACCTTC
TRBV7-2	-	-	TRBJ2-1	CASSLRDATYNEQFF	TGTGCCAGCAGCCTCCGGGACGCAACCTACAATGAGCAGTTCTTC
TRBV11-2	-	-	TRBJ2-1	CASSLLGGVVSEQFF	TGTGCCAGCAGCCTCCTAGGAGGCGTAGTATCCGAGCAGTTCTTC
TRBV3-1/TRBV3-2	-	-	TRBJ1-5	CASSQRTRRANNQPQHF	TGTGCCAGCAGCCAACGTACTCGACGAGCAAACAATCAGCCCCAGCATTTT
TRBV11-2	-	TRBD1	TRBJ1-2	CASSLEWDRGLYTF	TGTGCCAGCAGCTTAGAATGGGACAGGGGGCTATACACCTTC
TRBV14	once	-	TRBJ2-2	CASSQDGSYTGELFF	TGTGCCAGCAGCCAGGACGGATCTTACACCGGGGAGCTGTTTTTT
TRBV6-5	-	TRBD2	TRBJ2-3	CASSLAGGHTDTQYF	TGTGCCAGCAGCTTAGCGGGGGGGCACACAGATACGCAGTATTTT
TRBV7-9	-	-	TRBJ2-5	CASSPGQTQYF	TGTGCCAGCAGCCCGGGGCAGACCCAGTACTTC
TRBV13	-	TRBD2	TRBJ2-3	CASSFRLAGGSVTDTQYF	TGTGCCAGCAGCTTCCGGCTAGCGGGAGGATCTGTCACAGATACGCAGTATTTT
TRBV5-5	-	-	TRBJ1-1	CASSLSVGTEAFF	TGTGCCAGCAGCTTGTCGGTGGGCACTGAAGCTTTCTTT
TRBV19	once	-	TRBJ1-1	CASRWSTEAFF	TGTGCCTCCAGGTGGAGTACTGAAGCTTTCTTT
TRBV15	-	TRBD2	TRBJ2-1	CATTRTSGSNEQFF	TGTGCCACAACGCGGACTAGCGGGAGCAATGAGCAGTTCTTC
TRBV19	-	-	TRBJ2-1	CASSIGVVGADEQFF	TGTGCCAGTAGTATAGGGGTCGTAGGGGCCGATGAGCAGTTCTTC
TRBV5-1	-	TRBD1	TRBJ2-7	CASNIHYGTGPREQYF	TGCGCCAGCAACATCCACTACGGGACAGGGCCTCGGGAGCAGTACTTC
TRBV29-1	-	-	TRBJ2-5	CSATRGKETQYF	TGCAGCGCGACAAGGGGAAAAGAGACCCAGTACTTC
TRBV6-5	-	-	TRBJ1-1	CASSYSSGLNTEAFF	TGTGCCAGCAGTTACTCTTCAGGGTTGAACACTGAAGCTTTCTTT
TRBV27	few	TRBD2	TRBJ2-2	CASSLGDYRTGELFF	TGTGCCAGCAGTTTAGGGGACTACCGAACCGGGGAGCTGTTTTTT
TRBV7-9	-	-	TRBJ2-5	CASSLVGGQETQYF	TGTGCCAGCAGCTTAGTCGGGGGGCAGGAGACCCAGTACTTC
TRBV3-1/TRBV3-2	-	-	TRBJ1-5	CASSQAPGNQPQHF	TGTGCCAGCAGCCAAGCGCCAGGGAATCAGCCCCAGCATTTT
TRBV7-9	-	TRBD1	TRBJ1-1	CASSLSWGTGAAFF	TGTGCCAGCAGCTTATCTTGGGGGACAGGAGCAGCTTTCTTT
TRBV6-5	once	-	TRBJ1-6	CASRPTGYNSPLHF	TGTGCCAGCAGACCCACAGGGTATAATTCACCCCTCCACTTT
TRBV10-1	-	TRBD2	TRBJ2-3	CASSGGGSVRSTDTQYF	TGCGCCAGCAGTGGCGGCGGGAGTGTGCGAAGCACAGATACGCAGTATTTT
TRBV6-7	-	-	TRBJ2-1	CASTQTPVDEQFF	TGTGCCAGCACCCAGACCCCCGTGGATGAGCAGTTCTTC
TRBV29-1	-	TRBD2	TRBJ2-7	CSGGLAGVSEQYF	TGCAGCGGCGGACTAGCGGGAGTTTCTGAGCAGTACTTC
TRBV6-5	-	-	TRBJ2-1	CASSWTPSGEQFF	TGTGCCAGCAGTTGGACCCCCAGTGGGGAGCAGTTCTTC
TRBV19	-	TRBD1	TRBJ2-7	CASSKVRGISYEQYF	TGTGCCAGTAGTAAGGTCAGGGGGATTTCCTACGAGCAGTACTTC
TRBV13	-	-	TRBJ1-3	CASSRRGEENTIYF	TGTGCCAGCAGCCGCAGGGGCGAGGAAAACACCATATATTTT
TRBV18	-	TRBD1	TRBJ1-1	CASSPGTGGTEAFF	TGTGCCAGCTCACCCGGGACAGGGGGCACTGAAGCTTTCTTT
TRBV27	-	-	TRBJ2-1	CASSRRIPYNEQFF	TGTGCCAGCAGCCGACGAATACCCTACAATGAGCAGTTCTTC
TRBV19	-	-	TRBJ1-5	CASTRGGNNQPQHF	TGTGCCAGTACCCGGGGGGGCAACAATCAGCCCCAGCATTTT